The clone carrying this T cell receptor (beta chain) was found a few times. Its target is not known. The data are from a study of T cell repertoires in cytomegalovirus infection. TCRdb reprocessed the reads with MiXCR, giving one entry per CDR3 protein. This table has about 160,000 distinct CDR3 sequences, less than 25% appearing once. V gave up 6 bases and J gave up 5 bases, with 14 bases separating them. This CDR3 is 15 amino acids long. CDR1 is SGHTA, CDR2 FQGNSA, per germline. This receptor was obtained from a human donor in good health (CMV status not recorded). Some clones in this sample may be carry-over from other donors' samples. Sequences were derived from CD8+ T cells from cultured PBMCs, sampled from culture after CMV antigen stimulation. The genes are TRBV7-2 and TRBJ1-6, with D possibly being TRBD1 (5 bases). The CDR3 sequence: CASRAGGEHNSPLHF. The CDR3 DNA sequence: TGTGCCAGCAGGGCCGGGGGGGAACATAATTCACCCCTCCACTTT. Variable domain in full (rest from reference TRBV7-2 and TRBJ1-6): GAGVSQSPSNKVTEKGKDVELRCDPISGHTALYWYRQSLGQGLEFLIYFQGNSAPDKSGLPSDRFSAERTGGSVSTLTIQRTQQEDSAVYLCASRAGGEHNSPLHFGNGTRLTVT.